This T cell receptor beta chain was obtained from a study of fetal regulatory T cell absence and autoimmunity. Overall study context: Exocrine pancreas autoimmunity occurred in IPEX patients lacking clinical diabetes.

The assay was run at survey level. Some clones are missing from TCRdb's copy, which holds only in-frame ones; the method was immunoSEQ multiplex PCR. The sample lists about 46,000 clones, approximately 83% occurring once. The germline V and J ends were trimmed by 6 bases and 4 bases, with 9 bases remaining between them. The germline CDR1 and CDR2 sequences are LNHDA and SQIVND (reference sequence). This CDR3 spans 12 amino acids. The clonotype originates from a newborn boy with IPEX syndrome. This chain uses TRBV19 with TRBJ1-2, with D perhaps TRBD1 (6 bases). The sequencing sample was made of cord blood. CDR3 amino acids: CASRGGGYGYTF. CDR3 sequence (DNA): TGTGCCAGTAGAGGAGGGGGCTATGGCTACACCTTC. The full variable domain, in which reference TRBV19 and TRBJ1-2 provide the parts outside the CDR3, is DGGITQSPKYLFRKEGQNVTLSCEQNLNHDAMYWYRQDPGQGLRLIYYSQIVNDFQKGDIAEGYSVSREKKESFPLTVTSAQKNPTAFYLCASRGGGYGYTFGSGTRLTVV.